One and the same sample provided the 3 T cell receptor beta chains below, sequenced in a study of a mutant IDH1 vaccine in newly diagnosed glioma. Time point meaning: week 47, end of study. Doses consisted of 300 ug of mutant IDH1 20-mer peptide each, paired with topical imiquimod. No antigens are known for them. Profiling relied on immunoSEQ multiplex PCR, and the TCRdb table lists in-frame clones only, not all of them. Among fewer than 55,000 clones listed, 65% were seen once. The source was peripheral blood mononuclear cells (PBMCs), collected from a glioma patient whose treatment included an IDH1 peptide vaccine. All receptors derive from a man aged 40-50 years with glioma. Some clones in this sample may be carry-over from other donors' samples.

V and J are TRBV30 and TRBJ1-4; D possibly corresponds to TRBD1 (6 bases). Deletions cut 1 base from V and 8 bases from J, with 11 bases between. The length of the CDR3 is 13 residues. Germline CDR1 and CDR2: GTSNPN and SVGIG (reference sequence). The CDR3 loop reads CAWSGGGREKLFF. The CDR3 bases are TGTGCCTGGAGTGGAGGGGGTCGGGAAAAACTGTTTTTT.

The chain joins TRBV19 to TRBJ1-1, with D perhaps TRBD1 (5 bases). This CDR3 spans 15 amino acids. Trimming pared 7 bases from V and 1 base from J, leaving 16 bases between. Germline CDR1 and CDR2: LNHDA and SQIVND (reference sequence). The DNA for the CDR3 is TGTGCCAGTATCGGGGCGAAAATAGGGAACACTGAAGCTTTCTTT. Translating gives CASIGAKIGNTEAFF.

V is TRBV18 and J is TRBJ1-1, with D unclear. Trimming stripped 2 bases from V and 3 bases from J, with 4 bases between. CDR1 and CDR2 from the germline V gene are KGHSH and LQKENI. The CDR3 has 12 residues. As DNA, the CDR3 is TGTGCCAGCTCACCAGATTACACTGAAGCTTTCTTT. It yields the protein CASSPDYTEAFF.